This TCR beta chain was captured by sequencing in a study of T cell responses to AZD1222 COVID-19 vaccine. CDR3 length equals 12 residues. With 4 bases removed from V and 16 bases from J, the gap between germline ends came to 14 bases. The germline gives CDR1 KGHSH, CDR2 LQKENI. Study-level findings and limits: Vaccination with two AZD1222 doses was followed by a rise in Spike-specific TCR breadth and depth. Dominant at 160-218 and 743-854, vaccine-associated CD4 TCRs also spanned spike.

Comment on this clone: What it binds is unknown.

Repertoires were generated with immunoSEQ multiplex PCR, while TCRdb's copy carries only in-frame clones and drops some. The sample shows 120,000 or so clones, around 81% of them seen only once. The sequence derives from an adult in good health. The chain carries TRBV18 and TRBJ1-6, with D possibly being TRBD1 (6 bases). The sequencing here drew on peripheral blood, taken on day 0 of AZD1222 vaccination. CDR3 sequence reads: CASSHGQPPLHF. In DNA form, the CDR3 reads TGTGCCAGCTCACACGGACAGCCTCCTCTCCACTTT.